This T cell receptor beta chain was sequenced during a study of shared clonotypes between healthy human individuals. Study at large: Donors consisted of a couple of women and a few men between 18 and 49.

The ends were cut back, 3 bases at V and 2 bases at J, with 8 bases in the middle. The CDR3 runs 14 residues. Germline assignment: CDR1 SGHTA and CDR2 FQGNSA. Deep-level running was used for the assay. Original processing notes: Junction-only immunoSEQ sequences carried no quality scores, so filtering differed. Assay used: immunoSEQ multiplex PCR; TCRdb lists only in-frame clones, some missing. Clone size and V and J calls were adopted from that table, with D and trimming inferred from the DNA. The repertoire holds fewer than 550,000 clones, with approximately 79% as singletons. This clonotype was obtained from a middle-aged woman in good health. Some clones in this sample may be carry-over from other donors' samples. Sample: PBMCs. The V and J genes are TRBV7-2 and TRBJ1-3; D gene unclear. CDR3 in DNA: TGTGCCAGCAGCTTGTCTCGGGCTGGAAACACCATATATTTT. It specifies CASSLSRAGNTIYF. Combining the CDR3 with reference TRBV7-2 and TRBJ1-3 gives the whole variable domain GAGVSQSPSNKVTEKGKDVELRCDPISGHTALYWYRQSLGQGLEFLIYFQGNSAPDKSGLPSDRFSAERTGGSVSTLTIQRTQQEDSAVYLCASSLSRAGNTIYFGEGSWLTVV.